Listed here are 23 T cell receptor beta chains from one sample, sequenced in a study of blood T cell repertoires in COVID-19. Here immunoSEQ multiplex PCR was the method, and the copy in TCRdb shows in-frame clones only, minus some. The sample has roughly 32,000 clones; 85% are singletons. The sequencing input was peripheral blood. Receptors originate from a man aged 80 or over with active COVID-19.

The gene calls are TRBV3-1 (or the pseudogene TRBV3-2) and TRBJ2-3; 7 bases line up with TRBD2. J was trimmed by 6 bases and V by 5 bases; bases with no gene match: 14. The V gene's germline CDR1 is LGHDT and CDR2 YNNKEL (reference sequence). The CDR3 length is 16 residues. CDR3 coding DNA: TGTGCCAGCAGCAGGTCCATGAGCGGGCGGGGGGATACGCAGTATTTT. Its translation is CASSRSMSGRGDTQYF.

This sequence joins TRBV25-1 and TRBJ1-2; D is perhaps TRBD1 (6 bases). Deletions cut 2 bases from V and 8 bases from J, with 9 bases between. Germline lookup yields CDR1 MGHDK and CDR2 SYGVNS. The CDR3 is 12 residues long. Written as DNA, the CDR3 is TGTGCCAGCAGTGAAACAGGGAAGGGCTACACCTTC. Protein product: CASSETGKGYTF.

The chain carries TRBV28 and TRBJ2-5, with 8 bases matching TRBD1. V dropped 7 bases and J dropped 14; count of bases not matched to a gene: 12. This CDR3 region has 12 residues. Germline-derived CDR1 and CDR2 are MDHEN and SYDVKM. CDR3 sequence reads: CASTPGQGPQYF. DNA of the CDR3: TGTGCCAGCACCCCAGGACAGGGACCTCAATACTTC.

V gene TRBV19 combines with J gene TRBJ2-3; D unclear. Trimming stripped 6 bases from V and 1 base from J, with 8 bases between. Germline V gives CDR1 LNHDA, CDR2 SQIVND (reference sequence). CDR3 length equals 13 residues. CDR3 amino acids: CASSPSRTDTQYF. CDR3 nucleotide sequence: TGTGCCAGTAGCCCAAGCCGCACAGATACGCAGTATTTT. The whole variable domain, filled in from reference TRBV19 and TRBJ2-3, reads DGGITQSPKYLFRKEGQNVTLSCEQNLNHDAMYWYRQDPGQGLRLIYYSQIVNDFQKGDIAEGYSVSREKKESFPLTVTSAQKNPTAFYLCASSPSRTDTQYFGPGTRLTVL.

The rearrangement uses TRBV7-3 and TRBJ2-2, with D perhaps TRBD1 (5 bases). V lost 6 bases and J 2 bases, leaving 10 bases between the germline ends. CDR3 size: 14 residues. Per the germline V gene, CDR1 is SGHTA and CDR2 is FQGTGA. The CDR3 bases are TGTGCCAGCAGTACCGACAGTAACACCGGGGAGCTGTTTTTT. It translates to CASSTDSNTGELFF.

V usage is TRBV21-1 and J usage is TRBJ2-1; TRBD2, the D gene given by the table, was not confirmed from the DNA. TRBV21-1 is described as a pseudogene. The CDR3 extends over 15 amino acids. The CDR3 sequence is CASLPGGHSYNEQFF. CDR3 DNA: TGTGCCAGCCTCCCGGGGGGCCACTCCTACAATGAGCAGTTCTTC.

The rearrangement links TRBV5-6 to TRBJ1-4, with TRBD1 identical over 10 bases. Unmatched junction bases numbered 4, after V lost 0 bases and J lost 8 bases. The CDR3 spans 15 residues. The germline gives CDR1 SGHDT, CDR2 YYEEEE. The CDR3 region is CASSLVGTGDEKLFF. CDR3 sequence (DNA): TGTGCCAGCAGCTTGGTCGGGACAGGGGACGAAAAACTGTTTTTT.

The chain links TRBV11-1 to TRBJ1-1; 10 bases line up with TRBD1. The CDR3 has 13 residues. Germline trimming cut 3 bases from V and 10 bases from J; bases unmatched to any gene: 5. Germline CDR1 SGHAT, CDR2 FQDESV (reference sequence). The CDR3 DNA sequence: TGTGCCAGCAGCTTCGGGACAGGGGTAAGAGCTTTCTTT. Residues: CASSFGTGVRAFF.

The rearrangement joins TRBV18 to TRBJ1-5; D might be TRBD1 (6 bases). The CDR3 runs 15 residues. V lost 2 bases and J 6 bases, leaving 14 bases between the germline ends. Per the germline V gene, CDR1 is KGHSH and CDR2 is LQKENI. In DNA, the CDR3 is TGTGCCAGCTCACCAAACTCAGGGGTGGGTCAGCCCCAGCATTTT. Translation gives CASSPNSGVGQPQHF.

The rearrangement joins TRBV10-3 to TRBJ1-3, with TRBD1 as a possible D gene (6 bases). Trimming removed 4 bases at V and 0 bases at J, with 10 bases between. The CDR3 has 15 residues. The germline V gene has CDR1 ENHRY and CDR2 SYGVKD. CDR3 coding DNA: TGTGCCATCAGTGCAGGGGCCAACTCTGGAAACACCATATATTTT. It yields the protein CAISAGANSGNTIYF.

J is TRBJ2-2 and V is TRBV7-9; maybe TRBD2 (7 bases). V lost 5 bases and J lost 3, with 16 bases in between. Germline V gene sequence: CDR1 SEHNR, CDR2 FQNEAQ (reference sequence). This CDR3 has 16 amino acids. This CDR3 is CASSKQGTTDTGELFF. In DNA form, the CDR3 reads TGTGCCAGCAGCAAGCAGGGGACTACGGACACCGGGGAGCTGTTTTTT.

The rearrangement uses TRBV12-3 or TRBV12-4 and TRBJ1-3, with D unresolved. The CDR3 totals 12 residues. The V and J ends lost 2 bases and 4 bases respectively, with 3 bases between them. The DNA for the CDR3 is TGTGCCAGCAGTTTATCAGGAAACACCATATATTTT. It translates to CASSLSGNTIYF.

Points on this clone: In the same sample, other DNA sequences code for this CDR3. This rearrangement joins TRBV5-1 to TRBJ2-3; the D is unclear. V was pared by 2 bases and J by 3 bases, with 4 bases between. The CDR3 has 12 residues. CDR1 is SGHRS, CDR2 YFSETQ, per germline. In nucleotides, the CDR3 is TGCGCCAGCAGCTTAGCAACAGATACGCAGTATTTT. This codes for CASSLATDTQYF.

The chain links TRBV19 to TRBJ2-5, with 14 bases aligning to TRBD2. The V gene end was trimmed by 5 bases and the J gene end by 7 bases; junction bases not matched to a gene: 6. CDR1 and CDR2 (germline): LNHDA, SQIVND (reference sequence). CDR3 length equals 15 residues. The CDR3 reads CASSPGLAGERTQYF. CDR3 nucleotide sequence: TGTGCCAGTAGTCCGGGACTAGCGGGGGAAAGGACCCAGTACTTC.

Remarks on this clone: Other DNA sequences in this specimen translate into the identical CDR3. The chain employs TRBV18 and TRBJ2-7; no firm D call. Germline lookup yields CDR1 KGHSH and CDR2 LQKENI. The CDR3 consists of 12 residues. The germline V and J ends were trimmed by 2 bases and 2 bases, with 4 bases remaining between them. CDR3 in DNA: TGTGCCAGCTCACCAGACACCTACGAGCAGTACTTC. Protein: CASSPDTYEQYF.

The chain links TRBV28 to TRBJ1-5, with 8 bases lining up with TRBD1. The CDR3 spans 15 residues. Trimming cost V 5 bases and J 3 bases; bases outside gene matches: 6. From germline, CDR1 is MDHEN and CDR2 SYDVKM. This CDR3 reads CASSGDRLFNQPQHF. CDR3 nucleotides: TGTGCCAGCAGTGGGGACAGGTTGTTCAATCAGCCCCAGCATTTT.

This chain connects TRBV27 to TRBJ2-5; no clear D gene. CDR3 size: 13 residues. Germline V gene data show CDR1 as MNHEY and CDR2 as SMNVEV (reference sequence). Between the trimmed V and J ends, which lost 2 bases and 0 bases, there was a span of 4 bases. CDR3 residues: CASSLGYQETQYF. In DNA form, the CDR3 reads TGTGCCAGCAGTTTAGGCTACCAAGAGACCCAGTACTTC.

The genes are TRBV5-6 and TRBJ1-1; TRBD1 agrees at 7 bases. V was clipped by 2 bases and J by 4 bases; unmatched bases: 8. The CDR3 is 15 residues long. Germline V gene lookup returns CDR1 SGHDT and CDR2 YYEEEE. In nucleotides, the CDR3 is TGTGCCAGCAGCTTCGTCAGGGGGGCTGGCACTGAAGCTTTCTTT. Its translation: CASSFVRGAGTEAFF.

This chain uses TRBV11-2 with TRBJ2-1; 11 bases fit TRBD2. The length of the CDR3 is 17 residues. CDR1 is SGHAT, CDR2 FQNNGV, per germline. With V trimmed by 4 bases and J by 7 bases, 12 bases remained unmatched. The CDR3 DNA sequence: TGTGCCAGCAGCTCGGGCATTAGCGGGGGGGCGAAGAATGAGCAGTTCTTC. It encodes CASSSGISGGAKNEQFF.

This chain connects TRBV10-3 to TRBJ2-7, with 7 nucleotides matching TRBD1. CDR1 ENHRY and CDR2 SYGVKD come from the germline V gene. The CDR3 spans 15 residues. J was trimmed by 1 base and V by 6 bases; bases with no gene match: 9. This CDR3 reads CAISRQGRFSYEQYF. CDR3 sequence (DNA): TGTGCCATCAGCCGACAGGGCCGCTTTTCCTACGAGCAGTACTTC.

This chain connects TRBV28 to TRBJ2-3, with a weak D call TRBD2 (5 bases). The CDR3 sequence is 15 residues long. V gave up 7 bases and J gave up 6 bases, with 20 bases separating them. The germline gives CDR1 MDHEN, CDR2 SYDVKM. The CDR3 protein is CASKLPGRRQDTQYF. Written as DNA, the CDR3 is TGTGCCAGCAAACTACCGGGAAGACGCCAGGATACGCAGTATTTT.

The CDR3: CASSLSPSVTDTQYF. The CDR3 nucleotides read TGTGCCAGCAGCTTAAGCCCTTCTGTCACAGATACGCAGTATTTT. This chain connects TRBV7-9 to TRBJ2-3; D remains unclear. This CDR3 region has 15 residues. V lost 2 bases and J lost 2, with 11 bases in between. Germline V gene data show CDR1 as SEHNR and CDR2 as FQNEAQ (reference sequence).

The chain couples TRBV9 to TRBJ2-3, with a weak D call TRBD1 (5 bases). Trimming stripped 1 base from V and 1 base from J, with 7 bases between. This CDR3 has 14 amino acids. Looked up from germline, CDR1 is SGDLS and CDR2 is YYNGEE. As DNA, the CDR3 is TGTGCCAGCAGCGTATTACAGGGCACAGATACGCAGTATTTT. Translation gives CASSVLQGTDTQYF. Filled out from reference TRBV9 and TRBJ2-3, the complete variable domain reads DSGVTQTPKHLITATGQRVTLRCSPRSGDLSVYWYQQSLDQGLQFLIQYYNGEERAKGNILERFSAQQFPDLHSELNLSSLELGDSALYFCASSVLQGTDTQYFGPGTRLTVL.